The T cell receptor beta chain described here comes from a study of blood T cells in healthy people across ages. Study-level findings and limits: Estimates of diversity drawn from one million T cells were considered underestimates.

Sample-barcoded 5' priming and a J-beta primer mix drove a second PCR of roughly 6 to 12 cycles. Every single cDNA molecule received a tag from a template-switch adaptor with 12 random nucleotides. CDR3-containing paired-end reads numbered at least 2.5 million in each sample. TCRdb passed the 5' RACE reads through MiXCR, listing each CDR3 protein once. Of around 1.5 million distinct CDR3 sequences listed, 42% are singletons. With 5 bases clipped from V and 8 bases from J, the junction kept 11 bases outside the gene matches. The germline gives CDR1 DFQATT, CDR2 SNEGSKA (reference sequence). The CDR3 extends over 13 amino acids. For this clonotype: Antigen: not known.

The TCR sequence derives from a woman aged 18-35 years in good health. Source material: blood. The chain uses TRBV20-1 and TRBJ1-2; TRBD1 matches 7 bases. The CDR3 sequence: CSARTGDMSGYTF. The CDR3 DNA reads TGCAGTGCTCGAACAGGGGATATGAGCGGCTACACCTTC.